Presented here are 21 T cell receptor beta chains from one specimen sequenced in a study of Tregs in tolerant kidney transplant recipients. Clones were read by immunoSEQ multiplex PCR, and TCRdb kept only the in-frame ones, dropping some. There are about 44,000 clones in the sample; less than 97% occur only once, and approximately 0.39% lies in the top ten. No antigen is known for these receptors. The material sequenced was Tregs from blood cultured with allogeneic cells. The receptors derive from a human donor in good health.

The J gene is TRBJ1-1, the V gene TRBV6-5; D gene unclear. The CDR3 contains 14 residues. Germline-derived CDR1 and CDR2 are MNHEY and SVGAGI. V was cut by 0 bases and J by 3 bases, with 8 bases left in between. CDR3 loop: CASSYSRGYTEAFF. In nucleotides, the CDR3 is TGTGCCAGCAGTTACTCGAGAGGATACACTGAAGCTTTCTTT.

The V call is TRBV5-1, the J call TRBJ2-2, with TRBD1 matching over 10 bases. The CDR3 consists of 15 residues. Trimming at V came to 0 bases and at J to 5 bases, leaving 1 base not matched to a gene. Germline V gene sequence: CDR1 SGHRS, CDR2 YFSETQ. The CDR3 region is CASSLGQGATGELFF. The CDR3 bases are TGCGCCAGCAGCTTGGGACAGGGGGCGACCGGGGAGCTGTTTTTT.

The chain couples TRBV15 to TRBJ1-2; D remains unclear. V lost 0 bases, J lost 3 bases, and 17 bases lay in between. Per the germline V gene, CDR1 is LNHNV and CDR2 is YYDKDF (reference sequence). This CDR3 spans 17 amino acids. The CDR3 sequence is CATSRDRTSPADYGYTF. The CDR3 coding sequence is TGTGCCACCAGCAGAGATCGGACTTCCCCGGCCGACTATGGCTACACCTTC.

The chain uses TRBV6-1 and TRBJ2-1, with 7 nucleotides matching TRBD2. The germline CDR1 and CDR2 sequences are MNHNS and SASEGT. The CDR3 runs 14 residues. After removal of 6 bases from V and 1 base from J, the junction contained 3 bases not matched to a gene. The CDR3 nucleotides are TGTGCCAGCAGCGGGGGGTTGTCCTACAATGAGCAGTTCTTC. Its protein is CASSGGLSYNEQFF.

The chain combines TRBV10-3 with TRBJ1-4; a weak D match, TRBD1 (5 bases). The germline V gene has CDR1 ENHRY and CDR2 SYGVKD. V was cut by 2 bases and J by 5 bases, with 9 bases left in between. The CDR3 is 14 residues long. CDR3 in amino acids: CAISEGGLNEKLFF. The CDR3 DNA is TGTGCCATCAGTGAGGGGGGATTAAATGAAAAACTGTTTTTT.

This rearrangement joins TRBV19 to TRBJ2-1, with 11 bases identical to TRBD2. Germline V CDR1 and CDR2: LNHDA, SQIVND (reference sequence). Trimming removed 6 bases from V and 4 bases from J; junction bases left unmatched: 5. CDR3 length: 15 amino acids. The CDR3 sequence is CASSVLAGAYNEQFF. CDR3 DNA sequence: TGTGCCAGTAGCGTACTAGCGGGGGCGTACAATGAGCAGTTCTTC.

A single count supports this clone. The chain is built from TRBV5-1 and TRBJ1-1; D gene ambiguous. The V gene's germline CDR1 is SGHRS and CDR2 YFSETQ. This CDR3 is 13 amino acids long. Trimming removed 0 bases from V and 1 base from J, with 4 bases in between. The CDR3 is CASSLGTNTEAFF. CDR3 in DNA: TGCGCCAGCAGCTTGGGTACGAACACTGAAGCTTTCTTT.

This sequence joins TRBV6-5 and TRBJ2-1; a weak D match, TRBD2 (5 bases). Trimming removed 4 bases at V and 0 bases at J, with 7 bases between. Germline V lookup: CDR1 MNHEY, CDR2 SVGAGI. This CDR3 is built from 14 residues. CDR3 sequence reads: CASSSGVSYNEQFF. The CDR3 DNA is TGTGCCAGCAGTTCCGGGGTCTCCTACAATGAGCAGTTCTTC.

The count of this clone is one. V gene TRBV5-1 combines with J gene TRBJ1-6; D is unresolved. The V gene's germline CDR1 is SGHRS and CDR2 YFSETQ. This CDR3 is built from 14 residues. Trimming stripped 4 bases from V and 8 bases from J, with 13 bases between. In DNA form, the CDR3 reads TGCGCCAGCAGCCCGCCGAGGCAGGATTCACCCCTCCACTTT. Amino acid sequence: CASSPPRQDSPLHF.

This clone was recorded a few times. The chain couples TRBV15 to TRBJ2-7, with D perhaps TRBD2 (6 bases). The germline V and J ends were trimmed by 5 bases and 6 bases, with 17 bases remaining between them. The CDR3 length is 14 residues. The germline V gene encodes CDR1 LNHNV and CDR2 YYDKDF (reference sequence). CDR3: CATSRMRDLGEQYF. In nucleotides, the CDR3 is TGTGCCACCAGCCGGATGCGGGACTTAGGCGAGCAGTACTTC.

The V call is TRBV18, the J call TRBJ2-2, with D maybe TRBD1 (5 bases). Germline values: CDR1 KGHSH, CDR2 LQKENI. Deletions cut 0 bases from V and 2 bases from J, with 10 bases between. The CDR3 sequence is 16 residues long. The CDR3 bases are TGTGCCAGCTCACCACCACAGGCAGCTAACACCGGGGAGCTGTTTTTT. Residues: CASSPPQAANTGELFF.

The CDR3 sequence: CASSLGLGQETQYF. The CDR3 DNA sequence: TGTGCCAGCTCATTGGGACTAGGGCAAGAGACCCAGTACTTC. The genes are TRBV18 and TRBJ2-5; the match to TRBD2 covers 8 bases. The J segment lost 2 bases and the V segment lost 5 bases, leaving 4 bases of the junction unmatched. The CDR3 runs to 14 residues. Germline V gene data show CDR1 as KGHSH and CDR2 as LQKENI.

The chain uses TRBV21-1 and TRBJ2-7; the table's D call of TRBD2 was not tested on the DNA. TRBV21-1 is listed as a pseudogene. CDR3 size: 16 residues. The CDR3 DNA follows: TGTGCCAGCAGCACCCTAGCGGGAGGTCCCCTTTACGAGCAGTACTTC. It encodes CASSTLAGGPLYEQYF.

This chain links TRBV7-3 with TRBJ2-2, with a weak D call TRBD1 (5 bases). The V gene lost 5 bases and the J gene lost 1 base, with 14 bases spanning the gap. CDR3 size: 16 residues. Germline assignment: CDR1 SGHTA and CDR2 FQGTGA. The DNA for the CDR3 is TGTGCCAGCAGCCCCATCGCGCAGGGGAACACCGGGGAGCTGTTTTTT. Its protein is CASSPIAQGNTGELFF.

CDR3 DNA sequence: TGTGCCAGCAGTGAATTTGGACAGGGGTACTACGAGCAGTACTTC. It codes for CASSEFGQGYYEQYF. The chain couples TRBV25-1 to TRBJ2-7, with 9 bases identical to TRBD1. The V and J ends lost 1 base and 3 bases, in that order; junction bases with no gene match: 4. CDR1 is MGHDK, CDR2 SYGVNS, per germline. CDR3 length equals 15 residues.

V gene TRBV23-1 combines with J gene TRBJ1-1; 9 bases are a match to TRBD1. TRBV23-1 is assigned to the ORF class and has an uncertain function. CDR3 size: 19 residues. V lost 0 bases, J lost 1 base, and 12 bases stayed unmatched. This chain's CDR3 is CASSQSPNGMDRGNTEAFF. The CDR3 nucleotides are TGCGCCAGCAGTCAATCGCCGAATGGTATGGACAGGGGGAACACTGAAGCTTTCTTT.

The chain joins TRBV5-8 to TRBJ1-5; TRBD1 matches 8 bases. The V segment lost 3 bases and the J segment 5 bases; nucleotides outside the gene matches: 7. The CDR3 contains 15 residues. Germline CDR1 SGHTS, CDR2 YDEGEE. CDR3 sequence reads: CASSWTGTRDQPQHF. As DNA, the CDR3 is TGTGCCAGCAGCTGGACAGGGACTCGGGATCAGCCCCAGCATTTT.

This CDR3 is CASPEGEQYF. The CDR3 nucleotides read TGTGCCAGCCCGGAGGGCGAGCAGTACTTC. The chain couples TRBV5-3 to TRBJ2-7; maybe TRBD2 (6 bases). TRBV5-3 qualifies as an ORF whose function is uncertain. This CDR3 is built from 10 residues. V was shortened by 8 bases and J by 6 bases, with 9 bases between the two germline ends.

This clone was counted only a few times. The J gene is TRBJ2-1, the V gene TRBV5-4; 8 nucleotides line up with TRBD1. After removal of 0 bases from V and 6 bases from J, the junction contained 14 bases not matched to a gene. The CDR3 is 18 residues long. The germline V gene has CDR1 SGHNT and CDR2 YYREEE (reference sequence). Here the CDR3 reads CASSLEIRTGSTSNEQFF. The CDR3, as DNA: TGTGCCAGCAGCTTGGAAATTCGGACAGGGTCCACCTCCAATGAGCAGTTCTTC.

The chain links TRBV5-4 to TRBJ2-7; TRBD1 matches 8 bases. The junction had 8 bases not matched to a gene; V was cut back by 4 bases and J by 8 bases. In germline, CDR1 is SGHNT, CDR2 YYREEE (reference sequence). The CDR3 runs to 13 residues. CDR3 amino acids: CASSPRQGLKQYF. The DNA of the CDR3 is TGTGCCAGCAGCCCGCGACAGGGGCTAAAGCAGTACTTC.

J is TRBJ1-5 and V is TRBV28; tentatively, D is TRBD1 (6 bases). Trimming cost V 5 bases and J 3 bases, with 11 bases left between them. The CDR3 is 14 amino acids. Germline V gene data show CDR1 as MDHEN and CDR2 as SYDVKM. The chain's CDR3 is CASSGDTINQPQHF. The CDR3 nucleotides read TGTGCCAGCAGTGGGGACACAATCAATCAGCCCCAGCATTTT.